This is a list of T cell receptor beta chains from one sample in a study of beta chain features in type 1 diabetes. Assay used: immunoSEQ multiplex PCR; TCRdb lists only in-frame clones, some missing. The profile shows some 640,000 clones, over 13% of them singletons. Sequencing was performed on naive CD4+ T cells from blood. These receptors were collected from a man aged 18 to 30 with type 1 diabetes. The conserved cysteine and the conserved F or W are not part of the CDR3 here.

v_gene	CDR3aa
TRBV27	ASRSLRMVLGEQF
TRBV18	ASSPTSAFSYEQY
TRBV4-1	ASSSRSGTGGFTYEQY
TRBV7-8	ASSPGGQFPFYEQY
TRBV30	AWSVASPGNTIY
TRBV5-1	ASSQGWEWDEQY
TRBV11-2	ASSWTSGRVGELF
TRBV29-1	SVLEPNYGYT
TRBV6-1	ATMAGYNTEAF
TRBV29-1	SATEFQETQY
TRBV30	AWSVRRQPQH
TRBV9	ASARRWNTEAF
TRBV10-3	AISVEDTQY
TRBV30	AWSRETEAF
TRBV29-1	SVENRMNTEAF
TRBV7-2	ASSFRQGIDYEQY
TRBV30	AWSDITGVHGELF
TRBV2	ASHQGRETQY
TRBV7-9	ASSPGTGNEKLF
TRBV6-5	ASSHYDRSDGEQY
TRBV25-1	ASLSGYYEQY
TRBV15	ATSTGGGIIPEQF
TRBV5-6	ASSPGPWGTDTQY
TRBV20-1	SCSGAQQY
TRBV6-5	ASGSPGYSPLH
TRBV30	AWSVGGPSYEQY